This entry features one T cell receptor beta chain sequence. It has no known antigen specificity. Per-base qualities were not stored, and no clone one base away is much larger. This sample was taken from a study of T-cell reconstitution after alpha-beta-depleted transplantation in children (TCRdb year 2016). Context from the whole study: The study quantitatively tracked T-cell immune reconstitution after TCRalphabeta/CD19-depleted allogeneic hematopoietic cell transplantation in children using TCR repertoire profiling.

The junction shows trimming of 2 bases on V and 0 bases on J, plus 7 bases between the germline ends. Spanning cysteine to phenylalanine, the CDR3 consists of 15 amino acids. Only the CDR3 DNA stays, 45 bases, in frame from base 1. The library was made by PCR. Sequencing was carried out with an Illumina HiSeq 2500. To normalize quantification of the TCRbeta repertoire, the TCR libraries were built with molecular barcoding that relied on unique molecular identifiers. The raw public reads went through TCRdb reprocessing: fastp at Q25, MiXCR clone calling, in-frame beta chains kept. Records with the same CDR3 protein are collapsed into one entry carrying the most frequent genes and DNA. The sample table holds fewer than 400,000 distinct CDR3 sequences, of which 20% were seen once. Of the sample, over 3.5% falls within the top ten clones.

This specimen was PBMCs from the stem cell graft donor, taken from the stem cell graft. The TCR comes from a human donor who donated a stem cell graft to a child with acute myeloid leukemia. The rearranged segments are TRBV12-3 or TRBV12-4 and TRBJ2-2, with the D gene call left open. The DNA sequence is TGTGCCAGCAGTTTACAGATACCGAACACCGGGGAGCTGTTTTTT. It is translated as CASSLQIPNTGELFF.